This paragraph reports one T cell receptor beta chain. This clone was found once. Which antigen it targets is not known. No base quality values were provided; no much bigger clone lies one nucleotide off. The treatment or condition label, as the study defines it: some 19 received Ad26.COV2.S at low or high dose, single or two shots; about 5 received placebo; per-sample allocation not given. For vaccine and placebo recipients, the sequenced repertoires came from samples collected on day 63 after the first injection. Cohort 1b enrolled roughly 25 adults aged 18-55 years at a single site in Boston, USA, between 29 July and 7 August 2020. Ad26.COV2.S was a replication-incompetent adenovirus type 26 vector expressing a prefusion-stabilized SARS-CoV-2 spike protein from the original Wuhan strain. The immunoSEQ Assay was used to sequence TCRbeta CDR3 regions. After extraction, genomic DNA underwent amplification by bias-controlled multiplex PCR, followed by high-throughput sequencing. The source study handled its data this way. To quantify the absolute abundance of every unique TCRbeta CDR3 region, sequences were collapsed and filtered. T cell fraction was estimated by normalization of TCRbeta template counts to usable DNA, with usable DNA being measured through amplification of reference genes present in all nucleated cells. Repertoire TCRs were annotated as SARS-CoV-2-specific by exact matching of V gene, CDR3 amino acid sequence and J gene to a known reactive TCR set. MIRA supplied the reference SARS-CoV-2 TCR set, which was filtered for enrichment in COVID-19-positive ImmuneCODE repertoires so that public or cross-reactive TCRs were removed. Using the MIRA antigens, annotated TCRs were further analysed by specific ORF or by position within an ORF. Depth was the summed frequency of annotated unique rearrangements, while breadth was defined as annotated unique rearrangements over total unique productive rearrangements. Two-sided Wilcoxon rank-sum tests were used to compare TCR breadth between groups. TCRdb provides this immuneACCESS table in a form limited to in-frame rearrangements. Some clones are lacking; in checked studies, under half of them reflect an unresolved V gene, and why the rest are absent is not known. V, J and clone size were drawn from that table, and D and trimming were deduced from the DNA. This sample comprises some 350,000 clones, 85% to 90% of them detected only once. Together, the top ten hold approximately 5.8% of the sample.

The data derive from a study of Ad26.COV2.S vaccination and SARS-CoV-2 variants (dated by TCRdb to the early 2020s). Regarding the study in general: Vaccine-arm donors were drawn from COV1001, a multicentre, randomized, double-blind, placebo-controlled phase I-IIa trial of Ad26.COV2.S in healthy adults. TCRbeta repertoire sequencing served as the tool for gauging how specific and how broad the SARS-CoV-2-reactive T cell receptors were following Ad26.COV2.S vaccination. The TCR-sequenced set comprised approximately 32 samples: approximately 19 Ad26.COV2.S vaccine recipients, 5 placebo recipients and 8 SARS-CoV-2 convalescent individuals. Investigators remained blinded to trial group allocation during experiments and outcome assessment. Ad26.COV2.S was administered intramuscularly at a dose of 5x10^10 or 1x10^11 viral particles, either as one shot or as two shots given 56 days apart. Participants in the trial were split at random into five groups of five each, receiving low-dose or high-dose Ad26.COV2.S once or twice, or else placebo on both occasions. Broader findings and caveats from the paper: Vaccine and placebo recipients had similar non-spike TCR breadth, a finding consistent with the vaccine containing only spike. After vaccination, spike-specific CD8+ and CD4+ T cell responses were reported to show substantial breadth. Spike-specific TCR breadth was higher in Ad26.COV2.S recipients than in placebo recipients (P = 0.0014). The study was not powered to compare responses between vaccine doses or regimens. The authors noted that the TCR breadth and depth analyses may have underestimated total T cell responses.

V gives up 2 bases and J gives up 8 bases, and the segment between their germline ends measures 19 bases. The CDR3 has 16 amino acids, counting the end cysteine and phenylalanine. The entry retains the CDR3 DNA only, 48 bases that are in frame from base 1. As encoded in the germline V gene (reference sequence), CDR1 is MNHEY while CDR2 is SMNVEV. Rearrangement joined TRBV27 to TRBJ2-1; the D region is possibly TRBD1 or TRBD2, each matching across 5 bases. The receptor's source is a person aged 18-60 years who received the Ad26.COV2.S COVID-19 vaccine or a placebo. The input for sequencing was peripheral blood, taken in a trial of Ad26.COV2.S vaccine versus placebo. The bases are TGTGCCAGCAGTTTAGGGTGGCCTCGGTGGGACGATGAGCAGTTCTTC. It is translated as CASSLGWPRWDDEQFF.